This TCR beta chain derives from a study of T cell changes during pregnancy in multiple sclerosis. Assay used: immunoSEQ multiplex PCR; TCRdb lists only in-frame clones, some missing. The sample lists 70,000 or so clones, about 90% occurring once. The germline CDR1 and CDR2 sequences are SQVTM and ANQGSEA. The junction had 4 bases not matched to a gene; V was cut back by 7 bases and J by 5 bases. The CDR3 loop spans 12 amino acids. This receptor was identified in a female donor with multiple sclerosis, enrolled in a pregnancy study. Material: CD4+ T cells from peripheral blood mononuclear cells, obtained after pregnancy. This rearrangement joins TRBV29-1 to TRBJ1-1, with 10 nucleotides matching TRBD1. This chain's CDR3 is CSGDRGRTEAFF. In DNA, the CDR3 is TGCAGCGGCGACAGGGGGCGAACTGAAGCTTTCTTT.